The present T cell receptor beta chain was sequenced within a study of Ad26.COV2.S vaccination and SARS-CoV-2 variants. Study as a whole: A participant enrolled in the COV1001 Ad26.COV2.S trial arm provided the sample.

Indicated treatment: around 19 received Ad26.COV2.S at low or high dose, single or two shots; 5 received placebo; per-sample allocation not given. The samples were gathered on day 63 after the first injection of vaccine or placebo. Here immunoSEQ multiplex PCR was the method, and the copy in TCRdb shows in-frame clones only, minus some. The sample shows around 400,000 clones, about 80% of them seen only once. The germline V and J ends were trimmed by 6 bases and 5 bases, with 14 bases remaining between them. CDR1 is SNHLY and CDR2 is FYNNEI in the germline V gene. The CDR3 consists of 15 residues. This TCR was recovered from a person aged 18 to 65 who received the Ad26.COV2.S COVID-19 vaccine or a placebo. Sequences were derived from peripheral blood, sampled in a trial of Ad26.COV2.S vaccine versus placebo. The rearrangement links TRBV2 to TRBJ1-6, with D perhaps matching TRBD1 (5 bases). The CDR3 DNA reads TGTGCCAGCAGCGAATATCAGGGCAATAATTCACCCCTCCACTTT. It yields the protein CASSEYQGNNSPLHF.